One T cell receptor beta chain is described in this entry. These data belong to a study of regulatory T cells in long-lasting Graves disease. The V gene's germline CDR1 is MNHEY and CDR2 SVGEGT. This CDR3 contains 14 residues. With 5 bases removed from V and 6 bases from J, the gap between germline ends came to 13 bases. The sample's time point: persistent/refractory GD, antithyroid drugs over 5 years with positive TRAb. Generation of the TCR library employed RNA extracted from PBMCs. Combining iRepertoire HTBI primers with Arm-PCR of CDR3 regions, the authors built TCR beta libraries. MiXCR, applied by TCRdb to the multiplex PCR reads, yields one record per CDR3 protein. The sample yields 400,000 or so distinct CDR3 sequences, less than 25% seen once.

The genes are TRBV6-2 or TRBV6-3 and TRBJ2-2; no firm D call. The sequencing here drew on peripheral blood mononuclear cells (PBMCs), taken when the disease was refractory, from a patient treated with antithyroid drugs. The sequence came from a female donor with Graves disease. CDR3 residues: CASSIIEVAGELFF. The CDR3 bases are TGTGCCAGCAGTATAATAGAAGTGGCCGGGGAGCTGTTTTTT.